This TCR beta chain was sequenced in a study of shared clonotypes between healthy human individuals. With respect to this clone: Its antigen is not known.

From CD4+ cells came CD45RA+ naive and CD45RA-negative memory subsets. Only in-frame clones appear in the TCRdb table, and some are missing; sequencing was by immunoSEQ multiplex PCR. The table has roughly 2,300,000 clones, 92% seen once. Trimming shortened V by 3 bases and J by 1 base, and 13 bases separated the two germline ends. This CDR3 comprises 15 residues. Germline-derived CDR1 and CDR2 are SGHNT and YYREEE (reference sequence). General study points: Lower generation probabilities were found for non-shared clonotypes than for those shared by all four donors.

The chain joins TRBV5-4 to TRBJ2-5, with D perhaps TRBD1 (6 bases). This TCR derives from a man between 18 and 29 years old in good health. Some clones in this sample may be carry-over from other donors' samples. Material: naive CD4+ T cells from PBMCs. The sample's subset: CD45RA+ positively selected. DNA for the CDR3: TGTGCCAGCAGCTCGATTCCGACAGGCCAAGAGACCCAGTACTTC. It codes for CASSSIPTGQETQYF.